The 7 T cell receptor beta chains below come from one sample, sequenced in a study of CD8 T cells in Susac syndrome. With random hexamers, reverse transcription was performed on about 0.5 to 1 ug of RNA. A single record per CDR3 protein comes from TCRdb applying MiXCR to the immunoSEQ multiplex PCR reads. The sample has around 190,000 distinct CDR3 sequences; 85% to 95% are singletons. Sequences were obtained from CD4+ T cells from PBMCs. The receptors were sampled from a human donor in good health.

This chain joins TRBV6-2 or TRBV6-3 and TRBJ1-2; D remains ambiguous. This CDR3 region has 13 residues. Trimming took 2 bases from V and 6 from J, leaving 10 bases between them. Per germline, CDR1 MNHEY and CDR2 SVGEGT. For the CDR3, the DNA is TGTGCCAGCAGTTACGACGGTAGGGATGGCTACACCTTC. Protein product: CASSYDGRDGYTF.

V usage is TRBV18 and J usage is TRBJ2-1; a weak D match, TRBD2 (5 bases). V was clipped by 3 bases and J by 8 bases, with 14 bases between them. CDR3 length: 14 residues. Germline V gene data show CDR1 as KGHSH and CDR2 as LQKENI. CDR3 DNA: TGTGCCAGCTCACCTGTTGTGGGAGCTGATGAGCAGTTCTTC. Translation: CASSPVVGADEQFF.

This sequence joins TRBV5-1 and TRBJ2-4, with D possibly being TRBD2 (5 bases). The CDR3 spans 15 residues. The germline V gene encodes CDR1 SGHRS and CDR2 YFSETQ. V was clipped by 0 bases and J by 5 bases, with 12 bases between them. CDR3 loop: CASSLVSGEENIQYF. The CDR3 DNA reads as TGCGCCAGCAGCTTGGTCAGCGGTGAGGAAAACATTCAGTACTTC.

The CDR3 DNA reads TGTGCCAGCAGTCCGTTAGCGGGTCGGGACGAGCAGTACGTC. Protein sequence: CASSPLAGRDEQYV. The chain links TRBV27 to TRBJ2-7, with 7 bases lining up with TRBD2. V lost 5 bases and J lost 5; bases outside the gene matches: 9. The CDR3 contains 14 residues. Looked up from germline, CDR1 is MNHEY and CDR2 is SMNVEV (reference sequence).

The CDR3 bases are TGTGCCAGCAGCTTAGACTCAGGGGGAAAGCCCCAGCATTTT. Its protein is CASSLDSGGKPQHF. V gene TRBV7-2 combines with J gene TRBJ1-5; 7 bases fit TRBD1. CDR1 is SGHTA, CDR2 FQGNSA, per germline. With V trimmed by 1 base and J by 8 bases, 5 bases remained unmatched. This CDR3 is 14 amino acids long. Full variable domain (missing parts from reference TRBV7-2 and TRBJ1-5): GAGVSQSPSNKVTEKGKDVELRCDPISGHTALYWYRQSLGQGLEFLIYFQGNSAPDKSGLPSDRFSAERTGGSVSTLTIQRTQQEDSAVYLCASSLDSGGKPQHFGDGTRLSIL.

Written as DNA, the CDR3 is TGTGCCAGCAGTATAGCCGGGGATGAGCAGTTCTTC. Its translation is CASSIAGDEQFF. The chain uses TRBV6-1 and TRBJ2-1; TRBD2 is a possible D gene (5 bases). The CDR3 has 12 residues. CDR1 and CDR2 (germline): MNHNS, SASEGT. V was shortened by 5 bases and J by 8 bases, with 10 bases between the two germline ends.

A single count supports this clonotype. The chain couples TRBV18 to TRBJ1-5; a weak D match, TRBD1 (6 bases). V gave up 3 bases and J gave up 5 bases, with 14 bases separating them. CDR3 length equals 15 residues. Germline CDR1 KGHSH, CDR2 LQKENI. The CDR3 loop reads CASSPGQGLDQPQHF. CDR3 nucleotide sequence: TGTGCCAGCTCACCTGGGCAGGGGCTTGATCAGCCCCAGCATTTT.